A single sample is the source of the 30 T cell receptor beta chains below, sequenced in a study of PD-1 blockade in classical Hodgkin lymphoma. Produced via immunoSEQ multiplex PCR; TCRdb's table is partial and in-frame only. The profile shows tens of thousands of clones, 70% to 90% of them singletons. Stated time point: cycle 4 day 1 (C4D1), after 6 weeks of nivolumab. Brentuximab vedotin exposure varied, and every patient relapsed after autologous stem cell transplantation. Sequencing used peripheral blood mononuclear cells (PBMCs), obtained before the fourth cycle of nivolumab. The receptors were sampled from a human donor with classical Hodgkin lymphoma.

This clone has a single count. The rearrangement links TRBV19 to TRBJ1-2, with TRBD1 matching over 10 bases. The V gene end was trimmed by 4 bases and the J gene end by 4 bases; junction bases not matched to a gene: 3. CDR1 and CDR2 from the germline V gene are LNHDA and SQIVND (reference sequence). The CDR3 has 14 amino acids. CDR3 nucleotides: TGTGCCAGTAGTACGCGGACAGGGGGCTATGGCTACACCTTC. Protein sequence: CASSTRTGGYGYTF.

The V and J genes are TRBV19 and TRBJ2-7, with a tentative D call TRBD2 (6 bases). Germline CDR1 LNHDA, CDR2 SQIVND (reference sequence). The germline V and J ends were trimmed by 7 bases and 5 bases, with 21 bases remaining between them. The CDR3 extends over 15 amino acids. The CDR3 reads CASTSGGQGGHEQYF. As DNA, the CDR3 is TGTGCCAGTACCTCCGGAGGGCAGGGAGGACACGAGCAGTACTTC.

The chain recombines TRBV30 with TRBJ1-2; possibly TRBD1 for D (5 bases). CDR3 length: 12 residues. The germline V gene encodes CDR1 GTSNPN and CDR2 SVGIG (reference sequence). Trimming shortened V by 7 bases and J by 1 base, and 10 bases separated the two germline ends. This chain's CDR3 is CAYSQGNYGYTF. The DNA for the CDR3 is TGTGCCTACAGCCAGGGTAACTATGGCTACACCTTC.

This chain uses TRBV10-3 with TRBJ2-7; D remains ambiguous. The V and J ends lost 10 bases and 3 bases respectively, with 22 bases between them. The V gene's germline CDR1 is ENHRY and CDR2 SYGVKD. The CDR3 totals 15 residues. The CDR3, as DNA: TGTGCCACAATCAGGTGGGCCGGCGTCAACTACGAGCAGTACTTC. Its protein product is CATIRWAGVNYEQYF.

This clone occurred once. The chain uses TRBV19 and TRBJ2-3; D is undetermined. V shed 1 base and J shed 2 bases, with 13 bases lying between them. The CDR3 is 16 residues long. Per the germline V gene, CDR1 is LNHDA and CDR2 is SQIVND (reference sequence). CDR3 nucleotide sequence: TGTGCCAGTAGTATAGTAGGCGCCTCCCTCACAGATACGCAGTATTTT. Translated: CASSIVGASLTDTQYF.

The chain links TRBV6-4 to TRBJ2-7; perhaps TRBD1 as D (5 bases). Germline V gives CDR1 MRHNA, CDR2 SNTAGT. The CDR3 runs 10 residues. V shed 8 bases and J shed 7 bases, with 9 bases lying between them. CDR3 in amino acids: CASRDSEQYF. The CDR3 nucleotides read TGTGCCAGCCGAGACAGTGAGCAGTACTTC.

V usage is TRBV14 and J usage is TRBJ1-6; D is possibly TRBD1 (5 bases). Between the trimmed V and J ends, which lost 4 bases and 12 bases, there was a span of 13 bases. This CDR3 is built from 13 residues. Per germline, CDR1 SGHDN and CDR2 FVKESK. The CDR3 nucleotides are TGTGCCAGCAGCCCCCGGGGGGGGAGACCCCTCCACTTT. It yields the protein CASSPRGGRPLHF.

The chain joins TRBV7-2 to TRBJ1-5; the D gene is possibly TRBD1 (5 bases). Per germline, CDR1 SGHTA and CDR2 FQGNSA. The CDR3 length is 15 residues. V was shortened by 1 base and J by 4 bases, with 11 bases between the two germline ends. CDR3 loop: CASSLDRGRNQPQHF. CDR3 nucleotide sequence: TGTGCCAGCAGCTTAGACCGGGGCCGAAATCAGCCCCAGCATTTT.

The chain employs TRBV7-8 and TRBJ1-1, with TRBD1 as a possible D gene (6 bases). The CDR3 has 14 residues. Germline V CDR1 and CDR2: SGHVS, FQNEAQ. V dropped 7 bases and J dropped 0 bases, with 12 bases sitting between them. Written as DNA, the CDR3 is TGTGCCAGCAACCCTACAGGGCTGAACACTGAAGCTTTCTTT. Its protein product is CASNPTGLNTEAFF.

This sequence joins TRBV30 and TRBJ1-2; possible D gene TRBD1, 6 bases. The germline V and J ends were trimmed by 0 bases and 8 bases, with 16 bases remaining between them. The germline V gene has CDR1 GTSNPN and CDR2 SVGIG (reference sequence). This CDR3 has 14 residues. The DNA of the CDR3 is TGTGCCTGGAGTGTTAGTCCGGGGGCGCACGGCTACACCTTC. It codes for CAWSVSPGAHGYTF.

For the CDR3, the DNA is TGTGCCAGCACCCCCCTCCCAGACAGGGATCTTGTCTACGAGCAGTACTTC. Translated, it gives CASTPLPDRDLVYEQYF. This chain joins TRBV21-1 and TRBJ2-7; the table names TRBD1, a call not compared with the DNA. TRBV21-1 is labeled a pseudogene. The CDR3 length is 17 residues.

The chain joins TRBV27 to TRBJ2-3; TRBD2 matches 12 bases. Trimming removed 5 bases from V and 4 bases from J; junction bases left unmatched: 7. This CDR3 has 16 residues. Germline CDR1 is MNHEY and CDR2 is SMNVEV (reference sequence). The CDR3 bases are TGTGCCAGCAGTCTAGCGGGGGGGCGCGTATCAGATACGCAGTATTTT. Translated, it gives CASSLAGGRVSDTQYF.

DNA for the CDR3: TGTGCCAGCAGCTTAGGTAGCCGCTCGGGGAGTGGGGCCTACGAGCAGTACTTC. Its protein product is CASSLGSRSGSGAYEQYF. The chain carries TRBV7-9 and TRBJ2-7, with a weak D call TRBD2 (5 bases). V lost 1 base and J lost 2, with 21 bases in between. Germline V gives CDR1 SEHNR, CDR2 FQNEAQ (reference sequence). The CDR3 length is 18 residues.

The chain carries TRBV6-6 and TRBJ2-3; D possibly corresponds to TRBD2 (6 bases). The CDR3 spans 14 residues. Germline V lookup: CDR1 MNHNY, CDR2 SVGAGI (reference sequence). The V gene lost 5 bases and the J gene lost 2 bases, with 11 bases spanning the gap. DNA for the CDR3: TGTGCCAGCAGTACCGGGACTTTCACAGATACGCAGTATTTT. As protein: CASSTGTFTDTQYF.

The rearrangement uses TRBV30 and TRBJ1-5, with a possible D match to TRBD1 (6 bases). Looked up from germline, CDR1 is GTSNPN and CDR2 is SVGIG (reference sequence). The CDR3 is 13 residues long. V was cut by 3 bases and J by 4 bases, with 10 bases left in between. CDR3: CAWSAGENQPQHF. DNA for the CDR3: TGTGCCTGGAGCGCAGGGGAAAATCAGCCCCAGCATTTT.

The CDR3 loop reads CASSLGPQGAGADTQYF. The CDR3 region has the DNA TGCGCCAGCAGCTTGGGCCCACAGGGGGCAGGCGCAGATACGCAGTATTTT. This rearrangement joins TRBV5-1 to TRBJ2-3; 9 positions agree with TRBD1. CDR1 is SGHRS and CDR2 is YFSETQ in the germline V gene. CDR3 length equals 17 residues. V dropped 0 bases and J dropped 4; count of bases not matched to a gene: 9.

The genes are TRBV19 and TRBJ1-6, with D perhaps matching TRBD1 (6 bases). Trimming left V 10 bases short and J 9 bases short, with 13 bases between. Germline values: CDR1 LNHDA, CDR2 SQIVND (reference sequence). CDR3 length: 12 residues. The CDR3 region has the DNA TGTGCCACCTCGGTAGGGGGTTCACCCCTCCACTTT. Protein sequence: CATSVGGSPLHF.

The chain employs TRBV19 and TRBJ1-3; unclear D gene. This CDR3 is 13 amino acids long. Trimming left V 4 bases short and J 0 bases short, with 4 bases between. Germline CDR1 and CDR2: LNHDA and SQIVND (reference sequence). As DNA, the CDR3 is TGTGCCAGTAGTAAGAGCTCTGGAAACACCATATATTTT. Amino acid sequence: CASSKSSGNTIYF.

CDR3 region: CASSPAGTALYGYTF. CDR3 in DNA: TGTGCCAGCAGCCCCGCCGGGACAGCACTGTATGGCTACACCTTC. The chain uses TRBV6-5 and TRBJ1-2; 7 bases fit TRBD1. Germline V lookup: CDR1 MNHEY, CDR2 SVGAGI. Germline trimming cut 6 bases from V and 5 bases from J; bases unmatched to any gene: 12. This CDR3 comprises 15 residues.

The chain joins TRBV5-1 to TRBJ2-3; D gene ambiguous. The V end lost 3 bases, the J end lost 4 bases, and 12 bases lay between the germline ends. This CDR3 has 14 residues. The germline V gene encodes CDR1 SGHRS and CDR2 YFSETQ. CDR3 DNA: TGCGCCAGCAGCTCGACACCCCAATCAGATACGCAGTATTTT. Amino acids: CASSSTPQSDTQYF.

The CDR3 region is CASSSTGDANYGYTF. CDR3 in DNA: TGCGCCAGCAGCTCAACCGGGGACGCTAACTATGGCTACACCTTC. V usage is TRBV5-1 and J usage is TRBJ1-2, with D maybe TRBD1 (5 bases). Trimming took off 3 bases at V and 0 bases at J, with 12 bases between the two ends. Per the germline V gene, CDR1 is SGHRS and CDR2 is YFSETQ. CDR3 length: 15 amino acids.

The rearrangement links TRBV2 to TRBJ2-1; the D gene is possibly TRBD2 (5 bases). With 8 bases removed from V and 0 bases from J, the gap between germline ends came to 17 bases. Germline loops: CDR1 SNHLY, CDR2 FYNNEI. CDR3 length: 16 residues. The CDR3 protein is CASLAPGRSSYNEQFF. The DNA of the CDR3 is TGTGCCAGCCTAGCTCCGGGCCGGAGCTCCTACAATGAGCAGTTCTTC.

The rearrangement joins TRBV9 to TRBJ2-1; 7 nucleotides line up with TRBD1. V shed 3 bases, J shed 2 bases, and the junction held 5 bases outside the gene matches. The CDR3 has 15 residues. Germline lookup yields CDR1 SGDLS and CDR2 YYNGEE. CDR3 in DNA: TGTGCCAGCAGCGCCTCGACAGGGCCCTACAATGAGCAGTTCTTC. As protein: CASSASTGPYNEQFF. Together with reference TRBV9 and TRBJ2-1, the CDR3 gives the full variable domain: DSGVTQTPKHLITATGQRVTLRCSPRSGDLSVYWYQQSLDQGLQFLIQYYNGEERAKGNILERFSAQQFPDLHSELNLSSLELGDSALYFCASSASTGPYNEQFFGPGTRLTVL.

The J gene is TRBJ1-2, the V gene TRBV6-5; TRBD1 might be the D (5 bases). Deletions cut 6 bases from V and 2 bases from J, with 10 bases between. Germline CDR1 reads MNHEY; CDR2 reads SVGAGI. The CDR3 runs 13 residues. DNA for the CDR3: TGTGCCAGCAGGTCGACAGCGAACTATGGCTACACCTTC. Amino acids: CASRSTANYGYTF.

The chain links TRBV5-1 to TRBJ2-3; D uncertain. V was pared by 0 bases and J by 2 bases, with 7 bases between. The CDR3 loop spans 14 amino acids. Germline V gene lookup returns CDR1 SGHRS and CDR2 YFSETQ. The CDR3 region has the DNA TGCGCCAGCAGCTTGGATAGTTCCACAGATACGCAGTATTTT. The encoded protein is CASSLDSSTDTQYF.

The chain has TRBV21-1 and TRBJ2-5; the table's D gene call, TRBD1, was not cross checked with the DNA. TRBV21-1 is tagged as a pseudogene. There are 15 residues in the CDR3. CDR3 DNA sequence: TGTGCCAGCAGCAAATTCGGCAGGGAACAAGAGACCCAGTACTTC. Its protein product is CASSKFGREQETQYF.

V is TRBV9 and J is TRBJ2-5, with D uncertain. From germline, CDR1 is SGDLS and CDR2 YYNGEE. CDR3 length: 14 residues. The germline V and J ends were trimmed by 0 bases and 4 bases, with 10 bases remaining between them. The chain's CDR3 is CASSVDAGAETQYF. CDR3 coding DNA: TGTGCCAGCAGCGTAGACGCAGGTGCAGAGACCCAGTACTTC.

The V call is TRBV4-1, the J call TRBJ2-4; unclear D gene. V lost 1 base and J lost 7, with 11 bases in between. The CDR3 length is 14 residues. In germline, CDR1 is MGHRA, CDR2 YSYEKL. The CDR3 spells CASSQAVPGNIQYF. CDR3 in DNA: TGCGCCAGCAGCCAAGCAGTACCAGGTAACATTCAGTACTTC.

The CDR3 DNA reads as TGTGCCAGCAGTTACGGAGGTCAGCAGGCTAACTATGGCTACACCTTC. Protein sequence: CASSYGGQQANYGYTF. The chain links TRBV6-5 to TRBJ1-2; no definite D call. V shed 2 bases and J shed 0 bases, with 13 bases lying between them. In germline, CDR1 is MNHEY, CDR2 SVGAGI. The CDR3 length is 16 residues.

A few counts support this clone. This chain connects TRBV6-1 to TRBJ1-6; 9 bases map to TRBD1. After removal of 6 bases from V and 9 bases from J, the junction contained 9 bases not matched to a gene. This CDR3 contains 15 residues. Germline loops: CDR1 MNHNS, CDR2 SASEGT. The CDR3: CASSPRDRVISPLHF. The CDR3 DNA reads as TGTGCCAGCAGCCCCCGGGACAGGGTGATTTCACCCCTCCACTTT.